This TCR beta chain was sequenced for a study of blood T cell repertoires in COVID-19 (dated by TCRdb to 2019 to 2021). Describing the broader study: Collaborator samples came from the United States, Italy and Spain and covered acute and convalescent phases of COVID-19. The samples were drawn from the first 160 participants of the ongoing ImmuneRACE study and from more than 1,000 subjects provided by 6 global collaborators. The material from the prospective study consisted of cDNA or gDNA derived from T cells, B-cell-depleted T cells, or PBMCs. The dataset comprised deeply sampled blood TCRbeta repertoires from subjects exposed to, actively infected with, or recovered from COVID-19. The repertoires were released in a freely available public database intended as a resource for research on the immune response to SARS-CoV-2. The sample metadata nearly always contained a de-identified subject ID, COVID-19 status, age in years and sex. HLA class I and class II types, where available, came from metadata supplied by the sample provider rather than from assay-based typing. On the study overall, not on this receptor specifically: How much clinical and demographic metadata was included differed by source and by participant, and the metadata was provided uncurated.

V loses 2 bases of germline sequence and J loses 9 bases, and the interval between the two ends is 4 bases. CDR1 and CDR2 were assigned from the germline V gene as MNHEY and SVGAGI. Spanning cysteine to phenylalanine, the CDR3 consists of 11 amino acids. Of the read, only the CDR3 DNA is kept; its 33 bases are in frame from base 1. This clone turned up a few times. This clone's antigen is unknown. No much larger clonotype is one base removed from it; base qualities were not supplied. The collaborating institutions used their own protocols to collect whole blood in K2EDTA tubes. Collaborator samples were shipped for TCRbeta analysis as frozen whole blood, isolated PBMCs, or DNA extracted from either sample type. TCRbeta CDR3 regions were amplified from genomic DNA by means of the immunoSEQ Assay, a bias-controlled multiplex PCR. On the authors' methods: The number of nucleated cells in each sample was estimated by amplification of reference gene primers within the assay. To quantify the absolute abundance of each unique TCRbeta CDR3 rearrangement, sequence reads were collapsed and filtered. For each sample, productive Simpson clonality was calculated as the square root of Simpson's diversity index over productive rearrangements. Imported from immuneACCESS, the table was reduced by TCRdb to in-frame sequences with V and J called. These copies leave out some clones; in studies compared against another copy, an unresolved V gene accounts for under half, and the cause of the remainder is not known. The DNA was the basis for D and trimming; V, J and clone size are from that table. The sample has 35,000 to 45,000 clones on record, roughly 76% of them singletons. The ten largest clones add up to under 9.5% of the sample.

The sequence is built from TRBV6-5 and TRBJ1-4, with no confident D gene call. The clonotype was recovered from a man aged 70-80 years with active or convalescent COVID-19. Sequenced material: peripheral blood. The bases are TGTGCCAGCAGTTACCAAAAAAAACTGTTTTTT. It specifies CASSYQKKLFF.